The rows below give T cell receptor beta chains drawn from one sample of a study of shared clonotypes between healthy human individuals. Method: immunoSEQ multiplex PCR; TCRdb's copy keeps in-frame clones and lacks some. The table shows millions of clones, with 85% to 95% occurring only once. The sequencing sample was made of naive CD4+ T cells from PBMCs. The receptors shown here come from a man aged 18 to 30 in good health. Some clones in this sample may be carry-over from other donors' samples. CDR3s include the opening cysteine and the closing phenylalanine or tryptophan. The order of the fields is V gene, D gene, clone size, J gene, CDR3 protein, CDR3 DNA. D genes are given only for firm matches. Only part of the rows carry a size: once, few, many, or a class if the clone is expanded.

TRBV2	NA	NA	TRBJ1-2	CASSEAGRAVGYTF	TGTGCCAGCAGTGAAGCGGGCAGGGCGGTTGGCTACACCTTC
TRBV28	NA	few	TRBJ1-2	CASSLWRAGYTF	TGTGCCAGCAGTTTATGGAGGGCTGGCTACACCTTC
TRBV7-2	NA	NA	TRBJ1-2	CASSPNNALRNYGYTF	TGTGCCAGCAGCCCCAATAATGCGTTAAGGAACTATGGCTACACCTTC
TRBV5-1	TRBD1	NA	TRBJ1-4	CASSPQGAQGGGKLFF	TGCGCCAGCAGCCCGCAGGGGGCGCAGGGTGGGGGAAAACTGTTTTTT
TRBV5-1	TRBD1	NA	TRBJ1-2	CASSSQGPGYGYTF	TGCGCCAGCAGCTCACAGGGGCCTGGGTATGGCTACACCTTC
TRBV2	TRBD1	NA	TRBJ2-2	CASNLDRIQAGELFF	TGTGCCAGCAACTTGGACAGGATCCAAGCCGGGGAGCTGTTTTTT
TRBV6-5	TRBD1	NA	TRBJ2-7	CASSYSRTGKHEQYF	TGTGCCAGCAGTTACTCACGGACAGGGAAGCACGAGCAGTACTTC
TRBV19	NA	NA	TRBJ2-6	CATNRVSSGANVLTF	TGTGCCACCAACAGGGTATCCTCTGGGGCCAACGTCCTGACTTTC
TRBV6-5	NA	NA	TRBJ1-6	CASGPGPSRGPLHF	TGTGCCAGCGGGCCGGGACCGTCAAGAGGGCCCCTCCACTTT
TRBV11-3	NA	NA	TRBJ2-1	CASSFSGVSYNEQFF	TGTGCCAGCAGCTTCTCCGGGGTATCCTACAATGAGCAGTTCTTC
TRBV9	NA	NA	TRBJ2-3	CASSVWGASLTDTQYF	TGTGCCAGCAGCGTATGGGGGGCTAGTCTAACAGATACGCAGTATTTT
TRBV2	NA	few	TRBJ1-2	CASSESRVTYGYTF	TGTGCCAGCAGTGAATCCAGGGTTACCTATGGCTACACCTTC
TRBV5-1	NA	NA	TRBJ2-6	CASSLEGAGSGANVLTF	TGCGCCAGCAGCTTGGAAGGGGCAGGCTCTGGGGCCAACGTCCTGACTTTC
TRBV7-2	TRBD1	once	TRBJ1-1	CASSLRTGNTEAFF	TGTGCCAGCAGCTTAAGGACAGGGAACACTGAAGCTTTCTTT
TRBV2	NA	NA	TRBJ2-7	CASTLGGYEQYF	TGTGCCAGCACCCTGGGGGGCTACGAGCAGTACTTC
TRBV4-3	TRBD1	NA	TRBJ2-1	CASSQDTGTGGNEQFF	TGCGCCAGCAGCCAAGACACCGGGACAGGGGGCAATGAGCAGTTCTTC
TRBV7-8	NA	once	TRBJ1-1	CASSLGWAYDTEAFF	TGTGCCAGCAGCTTGGGTTGGGCGTATGACACTGAAGCTTTCTTT
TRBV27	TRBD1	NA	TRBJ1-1	CASRGTATMNTEAFF	TGTGCCAGCAGGGGGACAGCCACTATGAACACTGAAGCTTTCTTT
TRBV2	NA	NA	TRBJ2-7	CASMETRSPGEQYF	TGTGCCAGCATGGAGACTAGAAGCCCGGGGGAGCAGTACTTC
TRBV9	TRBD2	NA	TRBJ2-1	CASSPRLAGARYEQFF	TGTGCCAGCAGCCCTAGACTAGCGGGAGCGCGGTATGAGCAGTTCTTC
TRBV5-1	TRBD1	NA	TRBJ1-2	CASSLGTGGNGYTF	TGCGCCAGCAGCTTGGGAACAGGGGGCAACGGCTACACCTTC
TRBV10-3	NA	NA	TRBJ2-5	CAIGGGGGTRLETQYF	TGTGCCATCGGCGGGGGAGGGGGGACGAGGTTGGAGACCCAGTACTTC
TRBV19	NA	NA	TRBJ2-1	CASSRQSVEQFF	TGTGCCAGTAGTCGACAGTCCGTTGAGCAGTTCTTC
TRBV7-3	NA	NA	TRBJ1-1	CASLYRVGTEAFF	TGTGCCAGCTTATACAGGGTCGGGACTGAAGCTTTCTTT
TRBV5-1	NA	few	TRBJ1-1	CASSLVGRRTEAFF	TGCGCCAGCAGCTTGGTGGGGAGACGCACTGAAGCTTTCTTT
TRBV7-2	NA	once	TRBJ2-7	CASSLLLGEQYF	TGTGCCAGCAGCTTGCTCCTCGGCGAGCAGTACTTC
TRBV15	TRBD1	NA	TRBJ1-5	CATSRGKDRNSNQPQHF	TGTGCCACCAGCAGAGGGAAGGACAGGAATAGCAATCAGCCCCAGCATTTT
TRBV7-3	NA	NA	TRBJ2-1	CASSLMGDEQFF	TGTGCCAGCAGTCTGATGGGGGATGAGCAGTTCTTC
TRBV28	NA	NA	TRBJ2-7	CASSTAPQTYEQYF	TGTGCCAGCTCTACAGCCCCGCAGACCTACGAGCAGTACTTC
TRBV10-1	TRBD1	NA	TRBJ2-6	CASSGAGTVNSGANVLTF	TGCGCCAGCAGTGGGGCCGGGACAGTCAACTCTGGGGCCAACGTCCTGACTTTC
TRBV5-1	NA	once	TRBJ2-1	CASSLSQGSFNEQFF	TGCGCCAGCAGCTTGAGCCAGGGTAGTTTCAATGAGCAGTTCTTC
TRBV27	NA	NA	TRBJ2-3	CASSLGPDTQYF	TGTGCCAGCAGTTTAGGGCCAGATACGCAGTATTTT
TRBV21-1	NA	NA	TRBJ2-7	CASSKGPFLRLSKGEQYF	TGTGCCAGCAGCAAAGGACCCTTTCTCCGACTGAGTAAAGGCGAGCAGTACTTC
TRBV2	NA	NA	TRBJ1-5	CASSERQAGQPQHF	TGTGCCAGCAGTGAAAGGCAGGCGGGACAGCCCCAGCATTTT
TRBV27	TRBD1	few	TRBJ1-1	CASSSDRPATEAFF	TGTGCCAGCAGTTCGGACAGGCCGGCAACTGAAGCTTTCTTT
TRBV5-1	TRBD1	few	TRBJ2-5	CASSYGQGQETQYF	TGCGCCAGCAGCTACGGACAGGGCCAAGAGACCCAGTACTTC
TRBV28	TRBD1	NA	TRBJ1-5	CASSFDRFPGQGGSFVQPQHF	TGTGCCAGCAGTTTTGACCGGTTCCCGGGACAGGGCGGGTCGTTCGTTCAGCCCCAGCATTTT